The 21 T cell receptor beta chains listed next were all sequenced from one sample in a study of blood T cell repertoires in COVID-19. The protocol was immunoSEQ multiplex PCR, while the TCRdb copy is restricted to in-frame clones and leaves out a portion. The data show approximately 230,000 clones, around 88% seen once. Material: peripheral blood. All receptors derive from a man of 80 years or more with acute or convalescent COVID-19.

This chain connects TRBV27 to TRBJ1-3, with TRBD1 as a possible D gene (5 bases). Per germline, CDR1 MNHEY and CDR2 SMNVEV (reference sequence). CDR3 size: 13 residues. V shed 9 bases and J shed 4 bases, with 13 bases lying between them. The CDR3, as DNA: TGTGCCAGTCCTTGGGGGGTAGGAAACACCATATATTTT. Translation: CASPWGVGNTIYF.

The chain combines TRBV29-1 with TRBJ2-4; 8 bases are shared with TRBD1. This CDR3 has 14 residues. With 3 bases clipped from V and 10 bases from J, the junction kept 11 bases outside the gene matches. Germline loops: CDR1 SQVTM, CDR2 ANQGSEA. CDR3: CSVDTTGTGVIQYF. CDR3 coding DNA: TGCAGCGTTGATACTACCGGGACAGGCGTTATTCAGTACTTC.

The V and J genes are TRBV7-8 and TRBJ1-3; 10 bases fit TRBD1. This CDR3 is 15 amino acids long. In germline, CDR1 is SGHVS, CDR2 FQNEAQ. The junction had 5 bases not matched to a gene; V was cut back by 5 bases and J by 4 bases. CDR3 amino acids: CASSMTGGAGNTIYF. Here the CDR3 DNA reads TGTGCCAGCAGCATGACAGGGGGCGCCGGAAACACCATATATTTT.

The genes are TRBV6-6 and TRBJ2-6; 8 bases fit TRBD1. The CDR3 is made up of 17 amino acids. Per the germline V gene, CDR1 is MNHNY and CDR2 is SVGAGI (reference sequence). Trimming removed 6 bases from V and 1 base from J; junction bases left unmatched: 8. The CDR3 DNA reads as TGTGCCAGCAGCCGAGGACAGGGAAGTTCTGGGGCCAACGTCCTGACTTTC. Amino acid sequence: CASSRGQGSSGANVLTF.

This clone has only a few counts. Other DNA sequences in the sample encode the same CDR3. The chain carries TRBV7-9 and TRBJ2-2; D gene ambiguous. The CDR3 runs 14 residues. Looked up from germline, CDR1 is SEHNR and CDR2 is FQNEAQ (reference sequence). Trimming pared 1 base from V and 3 bases from J, leaving 6 bases between. As DNA, the CDR3 is TGTGCCAGCAGCTTAGTTCTAGACACCGGGGAGCTGTTTTTT. Protein: CASSLVLDTGELFF. Full variable domain (missing parts from reference TRBV7-9 and TRBJ2-2): DTGVSQNPRHKITKRGQNVTFRCDPISEHNRLYWYRQTLGQGPEFLTYFQNEAQLEKSRLLSDRFSAERPKGSFSTLEIQRTEQGDSAMYLCASSLVLDTGELFFGEGSRLTVL.

The chain combines TRBV28 with TRBJ1-2; TRBD1 agrees at 10 bases. Per the germline V gene, CDR1 is MDHEN and CDR2 is SYDVKM. There are 15 residues in the CDR3. V dropped 0 bases and J dropped 5; count of bases not matched to a gene: 3. The CDR3 bases are TGTGCCAGCAGTTTATGGACAGGGGGCGCTTATGGCTACACCTTC. This codes for CASSLWTGGAYGYTF.

The chain links TRBV27 to TRBJ2-7; the match to TRBD1 covers 7 bases. This CDR3 has 14 amino acids. Trimming took 2 bases from V and 1 from J; bases not matched to a gene: 2. The V gene's germline CDR1 is MNHEY and CDR2 SMNVEV (reference sequence). The CDR3 loop reads CASSLLQGSYEQYF. CDR3 in DNA: TGTGCCAGCAGTTTACTACAGGGGTCCTACGAGCAGTACTTC.

The gene calls are TRBV28 and TRBJ1-1; 8 bases map to TRBD1. The ends lost 6 bases at V and 0 bases at J; junction bases unmatched: 15. The CDR3 contains 18 residues. The germline V gene has CDR1 MDHEN and CDR2 SYDVKM. The CDR3 DNA reads as TGTGCCAGCAGCCCCGGACAGGGACAACTACCCATGAACACTGAAGCTTTCTTT. It encodes CASSPGQGQLPMNTEAFF.

The genes are TRBV5-1 and TRBJ2-7; D is undetermined. Trimming pared 1 base from V and 0 bases from J, leaving 11 bases between. Per the germline V gene, CDR1 is SGHRS and CDR2 is YFSETQ. This CDR3 region has 15 residues. DNA of the CDR3: TGCGCCAGCAGCTTGTTGGCATCTCACTCCTACGAGCAGTACTTC. It translates to CASSLLASHSYEQYF.

J is TRBJ2-1 and V is TRBV19; D is unclear. CDR3 length: 12 residues. In germline, CDR1 is LNHDA, CDR2 SQIVND (reference sequence). V was cut by 6 bases and J by 8 bases, with 11 bases left in between. As DNA, the CDR3 is TGTGCCAGTAGCCCCCGGTATTATGAGCAGTTCTTC. Protein sequence: CASSPRYYEQFF.

V is TRBV3-1 (or the pseudogene TRBV3-2) and J is TRBJ1-2; 7 nucleotides align to TRBD1. Germline V CDR1 and CDR2: LGHDT, YNNKEL (reference sequence). The V gene end was trimmed by 1 base and the J gene end by 5 bases; junction bases not matched to a gene: 4. The CDR3 consists of 14 residues. CDR3 sequence reads: CASSQGGGGYGYTF. CDR3 nucleotides: TGTGCCAGCAGCCAAGGAGGGGGCGGATATGGCTACACCTTC.

J is TRBJ2-6 and V is TRBV4-1, with 8 positions matching TRBD1. The CDR3 spans 17 residues. The germline V gene encodes CDR1 MGHRA and CDR2 YSYEKL. After removal of 5 bases from V and 4 bases from J, the junction contained 10 bases not matched to a gene. The CDR3: CASSRGQGGTGANVLTF. The CDR3 DNA reads TGCGCCAGCAGCAGAGGACAGGGAGGTACGGGGGCCAACGTCCTGACTTTC.

The V gene is TRBV5-1, the J gene TRBJ2-7; D possibly corresponds to TRBD1 (6 bases). Between the trimmed V and J ends, which lost 1 base and 3 bases, there was a span of 14 bases. Germline-derived CDR1 and CDR2 are SGHRS and YFSETQ. CDR3 length: 15 amino acids. The CDR3 sequence: CASSLLQGLVYEQYF. The CDR3 DNA follows: TGCGCCAGCAGCTTGCTCCAGGGGCTAGTCTACGAGCAGTACTTC.

This rearrangement joins TRBV12-3 or TRBV12-4 to TRBJ1-1; TRBD1 matches at 9 bases. V dropped 5 bases and J dropped 7; count of bases not matched to a gene: 5. CDR3 length: 13 residues. The CDR3 bases are TGTGCCAGCAGTCCTGACAGGGGGGTTGAAGCTTTCTTT. Translated: CASSPDRGVEAFF.

V gene TRBV19 combines with J gene TRBJ2-4; D is unresolved. The V gene's germline CDR1 is LNHDA and CDR2 SQIVND (reference sequence). This CDR3 has 17 residues. Deletions cut 3 bases from V and 1 base from J, with 16 bases between. Here the CDR3 reads CASSMLGTIFAKNIQYF. The DNA for the CDR3 is TGTGCCAGTAGTATGCTAGGCACCATTTTCGCCAAAAACATTCAGTACTTC.

Details on this clone: Other nucleotide sequences from this sample produce the same CDR3. The chain recombines TRBV20-1 with TRBJ1-2; no clear D. The germline CDR1 and CDR2 sequences are DFQATT and SNEGSKA (reference sequence). Trimming left V 6 bases short and J 4 bases short, with 6 bases between. The CDR3 spans 10 residues. The CDR3 DNA sequence: TGCAGTGCCCGTAGCTATGGCTACACCTTC. Protein product: CSARSYGYTF.

V is TRBV5-1 and J is TRBJ2-5; 7 bases are shared with TRBD1. Germline CDR1 reads SGHRS; CDR2 reads YFSETQ. The trim removed 4 bases at V and 4 bases at J, leaving 7 bases unmatched. This CDR3 spans 14 amino acids. The CDR3 sequence: CASSVRGGGETQYF. CDR3 in DNA: TGCGCCAGCAGCGTCCGAGGGGGCGGAGAGACCCAGTACTTC. Full variable domain (remainder filled in from reference TRBV5-1 and TRBJ2-5): KAGVTQTPRYLIKTRGQQVTLSCSPISGHRSVSWYQQTPGQGLQFLFEYFSETQRNKGNFPGRFSGRQFSNSRSEMNVSTLELGDSALYLCASSVRGGGETQYFGPGTRLLVL.

The J gene is TRBJ2-1, the V gene TRBV18; 7 positions match TRBD1. V gave up 5 bases and J gave up 12 bases; unmatched junction bases: 4. This CDR3 contains 11 residues. CDR1 KGHSH and CDR2 LQKENI come from the germline V gene. This CDR3 reads CASSTRDRQFF. The CDR3 nucleotides read TGTGCCAGCTCAACCCGGGACAGGCAGTTCTTC. Full variable domain (rest looked up from reference TRBV18 and TRBJ2-1): NAGVMQNPRHLVRRRGQEARLRCSPMKGHSHVYWYRQLPEEGLKFMVYLQKENIIDESGMPKERFSAEFPKEGPSILRIQQVVRGDSAAYFCASSTRDRQFFGPGTRLTVL.

This chain links TRBV29-1 with TRBJ2-2; 11 bases line up with TRBD1. CDR1 and CDR2 (germline): SQVTM, ANQGSEA. V shed 5 bases and J 5 bases; nucleotides not matched to a gene: 7. The CDR3 is made up of 15 amino acids. CDR3 sequence reads: CSVFGDRGFTGELFF. The CDR3 DNA sequence: TGCAGCGTTTTTGGGGACAGGGGGTTTACCGGGGAGCTGTTTTTT.

The J gene is TRBJ1-4, the V gene TRBV4-1, with TRBD1 as a possible D gene (5 bases). V lost 2 bases to trimming and J lost 8 bases, with 15 bases between them. This CDR3 has 15 residues. Germline-derived CDR1 and CDR2 are MGHRA and YSYEKL. CDR3 in amino acids: CASSQSWGQSEKLFF. DNA for the CDR3: TGCGCCAGCAGCCAAAGCTGGGGCCAGTCGGAAAAACTGTTTTTT.

The table lists this clone with a few counts. V and J are TRBV30 and TRBJ2-7, with 8 positions matching TRBD2. The junction had 6 bases not matched to a gene; V was cut back by 4 bases and J by 7 bases. Germline V gives CDR1 GTSNPN, CDR2 SVGIG (reference sequence). CDR3 length: 12 residues. The CDR3: CAWNAGGAEQYF. For the CDR3, the DNA is TGTGCCTGGAACGCGGGGGGCGCGGAGCAGTACTTC.